The sequence of this T cell receptor beta chain was determined in a study of lung T cells in sarcoidosis with Löfgren's syndrome. By share, this clonotype counts as medium-sized. One entry per CDR3 protein, called by TCRdb with MiXCR from the reads. The sample carries 3,000 to 3,500 distinct CDR3 sequences, around a sixth recorded once. The CDR3 loop spans 14 amino acids. Germline lookup yields CDR1 MNHEY and CDR2 SVGEGT. After removal of 5 bases from V and 7 bases from J, the junction contained 6 bases not matched to a gene. V and J are TRBV6-2 or TRBV6-3 and TRBJ1-5; 9 bases line up with TRBD1. Sequenced: CD4+ T cells from bronchoalveolar lavage. This sequence originates from a human donor with sarcoidosis (Löfgren's syndrome or another form), or a control subject (not recorded which). The CDR3 sequence: CASSPTGGQQPQHF. CDR3 in DNA: TGTGCCAGCAGTCCGACAGGGGGTCAGCAGCCCCAGCATTTT.